These T cell receptor beta chains were read from a single sample in a study of metastatic and nonmetastatic thyroid tumors. TCRdb re-processed the PCR reads through MiXCR. The sample lists some 20,000 clones, around 14% seen once, with 15% to 20% in the top ten. Sequencing was carried out using blood. The receptor source for this set is a female donor with papillary thyroid cancer or a benign thyroid nodule (not recorded which). Some clones in this sample may be carry-over from other donors' samples. CDR3s include the opening cysteine and the closing phenylalanine or tryptophan. A D gene is named only where the DNA matches it firmly. Size is stated for part of the rows, as once, few or many counts, or as a class when the clone is expanded.

>NA|NA|13|TRBV20-1|TRBJ1-4
CSARDLGDEKLFF
TGCAGTGCTAGAGATTTGGGGGATGAAAAACTGTTTTTT
>TRBD1|many|16|TRBV6-1|TRBJ2-1
CASSGVTGRYYNEQFF
TGTGCCAGCAGTGGAGTGACAGGGCGGTACTACAATGAGCAGTTCTTC
>TRBD1|NA|16|TRBV27|TRBJ2-7
CASMAPGQGPHYEQYF
TGTGCCAGCATGGCTCCGGGACAGGGCCCCCACTACGAGCAGTACTTC
>NA|many|16|TRBV2|TRBJ1-2
CASSELSVGSNYGYTF
TGTGCCAGCAGTGAATTGTCAGTAGGCAGTAACTATGGCTACACCTTC
>NA|many|13|TRBV5-1|TRBJ1-5
CASRERRDQPQHF
TGCGCCAGCAGGGAGCGCAGGGATCAGCCCCAGCATTTT
>NA|many|14|TRBV4-2|TRBJ2-2
CASSQDFSSGELFF
TGTGCCAGCAGCCAAGATTTCTCGTCCGGGGAGCTGTTTTTT
>NA|few|16|TRBV28|TRBJ2-1
CASSLLFLGANNEQFF
TGTGCCAGCAGTTTACTGTTCTTGGGGGCCAACAATGAGCAGTTCTTC
>TRBD1|many|15|TRBV7-7|TRBJ2-3
CASSSLTGTADTQYF
TGTGCCAGCAGCTCCCTAACCGGGACAGCAGATACGCAGTATTTT
>NA|NA|15|TRBV2|TRBJ2-7
CASRGEHVNSYEQYF
TGTGCCAGCAGGGGAGAACACGTCAACTCCTACGAGCAGTACTTC
>NA|many|15|TRBV24-1|TRBJ2-2
CATSDPVDSPGELFF
TGTGCCACCAGTGACCCCGTGGATAGCCCCGGGGAGCTGTTTTTT
>NA|medium-sized|14|TRBV28|TRBJ2-7
CASSLSAAPNEQYF
TGTGCCAGCAGTTTATCTGCAGCTCCTAACGAGCAGTACTTC
>NA|medium-sized|14|TRBV27|TRBJ2-7
CASSLSQGRYEQYF
TGTGCCAGCAGTTTATCCCAGGGCAGGTACGAGCAGTACTTC
>NA|many|16|TRBV24-1|TRBJ2-1
CATSVGDHDGINEQFF
TGTGCCACCAGTGTAGGAGATCACGATGGAATAAATGAGCAGTTCTTC
>TRBD1|medium-sized|12|TRBV6-1|TRBJ1-1
CASSDQTGQAFF
TGTGCCAGCAGTGATCAGACAGGGCAAGCTTTCTTT
>NA|few|11|TRBV30|TRBJ1-1
CAWSTGPEAFF
TGTGCCTGGAGTACGGGGCCTGAAGCTTTCTTT
>TRBD1|few|15|TRBV3-1|TRBJ1-4
CASSRQGLGNEKLFF
TGTGCCAGCAGCCGACAGGGGTTGGGTAATGAAAAACTGTTTTTT
>TRBD2|medium-sized|15|TRBV28|TRBJ2-1
CASSSTSGSYNEQFF
TGTGCCAGCAGTTCGACTAGCGGGAGCTACAATGAGCAGTTCTTC
>TRBD1|NA|15|TRBV5-1|TRBJ2-3
CASGADRGGTDTQYF
TGCGCCAGCGGCGCTGACAGGGGAGGCACAGATACGCAGTATTTT
>NA|NA|12|TRBV20-1|TRBJ2-3
CSAPLAADTQYF
TGCAGTGCCCCGCTAGCTGCAGATACGCAGTATTTT
>NA|many|12|TRBV2|TRBJ2-3
CASRWDTDTQYF
TGTGCCAGCAGATGGGACACAGATACGCAGTATTTT
>NA|many|13|TRBV20-1|TRBJ2-1
CSALGSSYNEQFF
TGCAGTGCTTTGGGGAGCTCCTACAATGAGCAGTTCTTC
>NA|medium-sized|13|TRBV6-1|TRBJ1-1
CASHRQEYTEAFF
TGTGCCAGCCATCGGCAGGAATACACTGAAGCTTTCTTT
>TRBD1|many|17|TRBV7-8|TRBJ1-1
CASSSAADRAVNTEAFF
TGTGCCAGCAGCTCGGCCGCGGACAGGGCGGTGAACACTGAAGCTTTCTTT
>NA|NA|13|TRBV3-1|TRBJ1-2
CASRRGNRVGYTF
TGTGCCAGCAGGAGGGGTAACAGGGTTGGCTACACCTTC
>TRBD2|many|15|TRBV7-9|TRBJ2-5
CASSFPTSGSETQYF
TGTGCCAGCAGCTTCCCGACTAGCGGGAGTGAGACCCAGTACTTC
>TRBD1|many|16|TRBV6-1|TRBJ2-4
CASSSRQGGTKNIQYF
TGTGCCAGCAGTTCCCGACAGGGCGGCACCAAAAACATTCAGTACTTC
>TRBD1|NA|18|TRBV3-1|TRBJ1-1
CASSPNRDRGRRGTEAFF
TGTGCCAGCAGCCCGAACCGGGACAGGGGGCGACGGGGCACTGAAGCTTTCTTT
>NA|many|12|TRBV28|TRBJ1-1
CAIQPMNTEAFF
TGTGCCATCCAGCCCATGAACACTGAGGCTTTCTTT
>NA|many|11|TRBV29-1|TRBJ2-1
CSVGQTNEQFF
TGCAGCGTTGGTCAGACCAATGAGCAGTTCTTC
>NA|many|11|TRBV5-1|TRBJ2-7
CASSSPGEQYF
TGCGCCAGCAGCTCTCCTGGGGAGCAGTACTTC
>TRBD2|NA|17|TRBV6-1|TRBJ2-2
CASSATGGYANTGELFF
TGTGCCAGCAGTGCGACCGGGGGGTACGCGAACACCGGGGAGCTGTTTTTT
>TRBD2|NA|15|TRBV6-1|TRBJ2-6
CASRGRESGANVLTF
TGTGCCAGCAGGGGGAGGGAATCTGGTGCCAACGTCCTGACTTTC
>NA|medium-sized|12|TRBV27|TRBJ1-5
CASSSGYQPQHF
TGTGCCAGCAGTTCCGGTTATCAGCCCCAGCATTTT
>NA|NA|11|TRBV5-1|TRBJ2-1
CASSFMGEQFF
TGCGCCAGCAGCTTTATGGGAGAGCAGTTCTTC
>TRBD1|many|16|TRBV9|TRBJ1-1
CASSPQDREGSTEAFF
TGTGCCAGCAGCCCCCAGGACAGGGAGGGGAGCACTGAAGCTTTCTTT
>TRBD1|many|14|TRBV4-3|TRBJ2-1
CASSQDLVRGQEFF
TGCGCCAGCAGCCAAGATCTCGTACGAGGACAGGAGTTCTTC
>NA|NA|14|TRBV5-1|TRBJ1-1
CASSRDNKNTEAFF
TGCGCCAGCAGCCGGGACAACAAGAACACTGAAGCTTTCTTT
>TRBD1|many|14|TRBV24-1|TRBJ2-3
CATSDNRGVDTQYF
TGTGCCACCAGTGATAACAGGGGTGTAGATACGCAGTATTTT
>NA|many|15|TRBV4-2|TRBJ2-7
CASSQGVTSAYEQYF
TGTGCCAGCAGCCAAGGGGTGACTAGTGCCTACGAGCAGTACTTC
>NA|many|11|TRBV7-2|TRBJ2-1
CASSLAYEQFF
TGTGCCAGCAGCTTAGCTTATGAGCAGTTCTTC
>NA|many|14|TRBV20-1|TRBJ2-3
CSARDWRVADTQYF
TGCAGTGCTAGAGATTGGAGGGTCGCAGATACGCAGTATTTT
>TRBD2|once|18|TRBV10-1|TRBJ2-5
CASSEGQVAGCRGETQYF
TGCGCCAGCAGTGAAGGTCAGGTAGCGGGGTGCCGAGGAGAGACCCAGTACTTT